This TCR beta chain was obtained from a study of T-cell reconstitution after alpha-beta-depleted transplantation in children. TCRbeta library preparation incorporated unique molecular identifiers. TCRdb analysed the PCR reads with MiXCR anew, one entry per CDR3 protein. The data show approximately 390,000 distinct CDR3 sequences, 11% seen once. This CDR3 is 16 amino acids long. Germline loops: CDR1 SGHDT, CDR2 YYEEEE. V dropped 4 bases and J dropped 0 bases, with 14 bases sitting between them. Sample: PBMCs from the stem cell graft donor, taken from the stem cell graft. This sequence originates from a human donor who donated a stem cell graft to a child with acute myeloid leukemia. J is TRBJ2-4 and V is TRBV5-6; D is ambiguous. As DNA, the CDR3 is TGTGCCAGCAGCCAATTTGGGGTACTAGCCAAAAACATTCAGTACTTC. Protein sequence: CASSQFGVLAKNIQYF.